This T cell receptor (beta chain) comes out of a study of T-cell memory formation after mild COVID-19. Study-wide results and limits: Contracting clones from day 15 to 85 showed balanced CD4/CD8; later expanders favored CD4+.

TCRdb called the 5' RACE reads again in MiXCR, with one record for every CDR3 protein. The sample consists of a few hundred thousand distinct CDR3 sequences, less than 25% of them appearing once. Comments on this clonotype: Its specificity is unknown.

J lost 2 bases, V lost 5 bases, and 6 bases had no gene match. Germline CDR1 reads LNHDA; CDR2 reads SQIVND (reference sequence). This CDR3 has 16 residues. What was sequenced was PBMCs or a T cell subset sorted from them (not recorded which). The J gene is TRBJ2-3, the V gene TRBV19, with 11 bases fitting TRBD2. This receptor was taken from an adult woman who had mild COVID-19 (a few samples of this study predate the infection). Cell type and time point are not known. The CDR3 DNA follows: TGTGCCAGTAGTCTCTCGGGACTAGCGGTCACAGATACGCAGTATTTT. Translating it yields CASSLSGLAVTDTQYF.